These 28 T cell receptor beta chains were all obtained from the same sample, sequenced in a study of human T cells and chemical hapten exposure. Regarding time point: patch test 2, 6 weeks after DPC sensitization. Treatment in this sample: therapeutic diphenylcyclopropenone sensitization with weekly scalp DPC. TCRdb ran MiXCR on the RACE reads and lists one entry per CDR3 protein. The sample includes 80,000 to 95,000 distinct CDR3 sequences, 9.5% to 12% of them seen just once. Sequenced material: whole blood, taken in connection with sensitization to the hapten diphenylcyclopropenone (DPC). Receptors originate from a man aged 40-49 years with alopecia areata. Some clones in this sample may be carry-over from other donors' samples.

The sample holds many counts of this clonotype. The chain links TRBV10-3 to TRBJ2-7; D unclear. V was pared by 6 bases and J by 4 bases, with 1 base between. CDR3 length: 9 amino acids. Germline assignment: CDR1 ENHRY and CDR2 SYGVKD. The CDR3 DNA sequence: TGTGCCATCAGATACGAGCAGTACGTC. This translates into CAIRYEQYV.

This clonotype was detected ten times or more. The chain employs TRBV7-8 and TRBJ1-1, with 7 bases lining up with TRBD1. The CDR3 is 15 amino acids. V shed 6 bases and J 5 bases; nucleotides not matched to a gene: 12. In germline, CDR1 is SGHVS, CDR2 FQNEAQ. The CDR3 DNA is TGTGCCAGCAGTGTTGAAGACAGGGTAGGAACTGAAGCTTTCTTT. Residues: CASSVEDRVGTEAFF. Full variable domain (remainder filled in from reference TRBV7-8 and TRBJ1-1): GAGVSQSPRYKVAKRGQDVALRCDPISGHVSLFWYQQALGQGPEFLTYFQNEAQLDKSGLPSDRFFAERPEGSVSTLKIQRTQQEDSAVYLCASSVEDRVGTEAFFGQGTRLTVV.

This clonotype was picked up a small number of times. The rearrangement uses TRBV4-1 and TRBJ1-2, with D hard to call. The CDR3 is made up of 13 amino acids. V was trimmed by 0 bases and J by 3 bases, leaving 5 bases between them. Per germline, CDR1 MGHRA and CDR2 YSYEKL. The CDR3 nucleotides read TGCGCCAGCAGCCAAGACAACTACTATGGCTACACCTTC. It yields the protein CASSQDNYYGYTF.

This clonotype turned up a few times. The chain joins TRBV27 to TRBJ2-3, with a weak D call TRBD2 (6 bases). This CDR3 has 15 amino acids. Per germline, CDR1 MNHEY and CDR2 SMNVEV (reference sequence). V lost 3 bases and J 5 bases, leaving 15 bases between the germline ends. The CDR3 is CASSLDYRRGDTQYF. The CDR3 region has the DNA TGTGCCAGCAGTTTGGACTACCGAAGAGGAGATACGCAGTATTTT.

This clonotype was recorded a few times. The rearrangement links TRBV5-1 to TRBJ1-6; a possible D gene is TRBD1 (6 bases). Germline V gene data show CDR1 as SGHRS and CDR2 as YFSETQ. Trimming shortened V by 4 bases and J by 7 bases, and 15 bases separated the two germline ends. CDR3 length: 15 amino acids. The CDR3 DNA is TGCGCCAGCAGCGACCCGCAGGGGCCCAATTCACCCCTCCACTTT. Translated: CASSDPQGPNSPLHF. The full variable domain, in which reference TRBV5-1 and TRBJ1-6 provide the parts outside the CDR3, is KAGVTQTPRYLIKTRGQQVTLSCSPISGHRSVSWYQQTPGQGLQFLFEYFSETQRNKGNFPGRFSGRQFSNSRSEMNVSTLELGDSALYLCASSDPQGPNSPLHFGNGTRLTVT.

This sequence joins TRBV20-1 and TRBJ1-2, with 7 positions matching TRBD1. The V gene end was trimmed by 3 bases and the J gene end by 4 bases; junction bases not matched to a gene: 8. Germline assignment: CDR1 DFQATT and CDR2 SNEGSKA (reference sequence). The CDR3 sequence is 14 residues long. CDR3 residues: CSASGTGTAYGYTF. The CDR3 DNA sequence: TGCAGTGCTAGTGGTACCGGGACAGCCTATGGCTACACCTTC.

This clonotype was detected many times. The chain uses TRBV5-6 and TRBJ1-1, with 7 bases fitting TRBD1. Germline CDR1 SGHDT, CDR2 YYEEEE. The CDR3 consists of 13 residues. The V and J ends lost 4 bases and 5 bases, in that order; junction bases with no gene match: 5. The CDR3 protein is CASSNRGLTEAFF. The CDR3 coding sequence is TGTGCCAGCAGCAACAGGGGACTGACTGAAGCTTTCTTT.

This chain connects TRBV6-2 or TRBV6-3 to TRBJ1-5; TRBD1 is a possible D gene (6 bases). The germline V gene encodes CDR1 MNHEY and CDR2 SVGEGT. The CDR3 spans 21 residues. V lost 4 bases and J lost 5, with 33 bases in between. The CDR3 DNA reads TGTGCCAGCAGTTTTGTCATTTTGAGAGACAGGTCCACCCCGCGAGATCAGCCCCAGCATTTT. Protein product: CASSFVILRDRSTPRDQPQHF.

Only a few counts were recorded for this clonotype. This chain joins TRBV30 and TRBJ2-7; D not certain. This CDR3 comprises 14 residues. CDR1 is GTSNPN and CDR2 is SVGIG in the germline V gene (reference sequence). V shed 6 bases and J shed 2 bases, with 17 bases lying between them. The DNA for the CDR3 is TGTGCCTGCGTAAGAAAGGGTGGGACCTACGAGCAGTACTTC. This codes for CACVRKGGTYEQYF.

This clonotype was counted a few times. The CDR3 DNA reads TGTGCCACCTCACCCCCCCTAGCGGGCGACAATGAGCAGTTCTTC. Protein sequence: CATSPPLAGDNEQFF. The chain recombines TRBV24-1 with TRBJ2-1; TRBD2 agrees at 8 bases. The V gene's germline CDR1 is KGHDR and CDR2 SFDVKD. Trimming cost V 9 bases and J 5 bases; bases outside gene matches: 11. This CDR3 has 15 residues.

This clonotype showed up just a few times. The V gene is TRBV5-1, the J gene TRBJ2-1, with 8 bases aligning to TRBD1. The germline V gene has CDR1 SGHRS and CDR2 YFSETQ. CDR3 size: 16 residues. V lost 4 bases and J lost 0; bases outside the gene matches: 6. Here the CDR3 reads CASSPTGAISYNEQFF. CDR3 in DNA: TGCGCCAGCAGCCCGACAGGGGCGATCTCCTACAATGAGCAGTTCTTC.

The sample holds a few counts of this clonotype. This chain links TRBV2 with TRBJ2-7; TRBD2 matches at 9 bases. The germline gives CDR1 SNHLY, CDR2 FYNNEI. V lost 3 bases and J lost 2; bases outside the gene matches: 8. This CDR3 has 16 amino acids. This chain's CDR3 is CASSDPSGTRPYEQYV. CDR3 in DNA: TGTGCCAGCAGTGACCCTAGCGGGACCCGACCCTACGAGCAGTACGTC.

This clonotype was seen only a few times. J is TRBJ2-7 and V is TRBV2; TRBD2 is a possible D gene (6 bases). From germline, CDR1 is SNHLY and CDR2 FYNNEI. Trimming took off 7 bases at V and 6 bases at J, with 13 bases between the two ends. The CDR3 loop spans 12 amino acids. The CDR3 bases are TGTGCCAGCAAACTAGCTGTGGGCGAGCAGTACGTC. Its translation: CASKLAVGEQYV.

This clonotype has more than one count but fewer than ten. The rearrangement links TRBV7-8 to TRBJ2-1; possible D gene TRBD2, 5 bases. The CDR3 runs 15 residues. V was cut by 4 bases and J by 0 bases, with 10 bases left in between. Germline loops: CDR1 SGHVS, CDR2 FQNEAQ. The CDR3 bases are TGTGCCAGCAGCTCGGGGTTTGGCTCCTACAATGAGCAGTTCTTC. This translates into CASSSGFGSYNEQFF.

This clonotype appeared many times. V usage is TRBV6-5 and J usage is TRBJ2-2; 9 bases map to TRBD2. This CDR3 has 16 amino acids. In germline, CDR1 is MNHEY, CDR2 SVGAGI. With V trimmed by 4 bases and J by 7 bases, 10 bases remained unmatched. The CDR3 protein is CASSSGLAGRDGELFF. CDR3 sequence (DNA): TGTGCCAGCAGTTCGGGACTAGCTGGACGTGACGGGGAGCTGTTTTTT.

A word on this clonotype: The junction differs from germline at one of its ends, possibly a read error. This chain links TRBV6-2 or TRBV6-3 with TRBJ2-5; 7 positions agree with TRBD1. The CDR3 has 13 amino acids. CDR1 and CDR2 from the germline V gene are MNHEY and SVGEGT. CDR3 nucleotide sequence: TGTGCCAGCAGCCGACTTAAGGACAGGACCTTGGACTTC. This gives the protein CASSRLKDRTLDF.

V usage is TRBV6-2 or TRBV6-3 and J usage is TRBJ1-3; D uncertain. CDR3 length: 16 amino acids. Deletions cut 6 bases from V and 0 bases from J, with 15 bases between. Germline CDR1 and CDR2: MNHEY and SVGEGT. The CDR3 DNA sequence: TGTGCCAGCAGCGCGGGTACCCCTCACTCTGGAAACACCATATATTTT. It encodes CASSAGTPHSGNTIYF.

This clonotype was found a few times. The chain employs TRBV7-2 and TRBJ2-7; D is perhaps TRBD1 (6 bases). The germline V and J ends were trimmed by 5 bases and 3 bases, with 11 bases remaining between them. Germline values: CDR1 SGHTA, CDR2 FQGNSA. The CDR3 runs 13 residues. This CDR3 reads CASSPGAGYEQYV. The DNA of the CDR3 is TGTGCCAGCAGCCCAGGGGCCGGCTACGAGCAGTACGTC.

This clonotype has a handful of counts. The chain has TRBV5-1 and TRBJ2-3, with D possibly being TRBD1 or TRBD2 (5 bases each). The germline V gene has CDR1 SGHRS and CDR2 YFSETQ. The V end was cut by 4 bases, the J end by 5 bases, with 20 bases between. The CDR3 length is 16 residues. This chain's CDR3 is CASSPRVGVGGDTQYF. As DNA, the CDR3 is TGCGCCAGCAGCCCCAGGGTCGGGGTTGGGGGAGATACGCAGTATTTT. The whole variable domain, remainder taken from reference TRBV5-1 and TRBJ2-3, is KAGVTQTPRYLIKTRGQQVTLSCSPISGHRSVSWYQQTPGQGLQFLFEYFSETQRNKGNFPGRFSGRQFSNSRSEMNVSTLELGDSALYLCASSPRVGVGGDTQYFGPGTRLTVL.

There are many counts of this clonotype. The chain couples TRBV7-8 to TRBJ1-6, with a weak D call TRBD1 (5 bases). The CDR3 covers 17 residues. Deletions cut 3 bases from V and 2 bases from J, with 14 bases between. The germline CDR1 and CDR2 sequences are SGHVS and FQNEAQ. CDR3 DNA: TGTGCCAGCAGCTTTCCGGACACCGGGGCCTATAATTCACCCCTCCACTTT. As protein: CASSFPDTGAYNSPLHF. Combining the CDR3 with reference TRBV7-8 and TRBJ1-6 gives the whole variable domain GAGVSQSPRYKVAKRGQDVALRCDPISGHVSLFWYQQALGQGPEFLTYFQNEAQLDKSGLPSDRFFAERPEGSVSTLKIQRTQQEDSAVYLCASSFPDTGAYNSPLHFGNGTRLTVT.

The chain employs TRBV19 and TRBJ2-1; D gene ambiguous. This CDR3 region has 13 residues. Germline loops: CDR1 LNHDA, CDR2 SQIVND (reference sequence). Trimming shortened V by 4 bases and J by 6 bases, and 10 bases separated the two germline ends. CDR3 DNA sequence: TGTGCCAGTAGTACCTTGAGCCGCAATGAGCAGTTCTTC. It is translated as CASSTLSRNEQFF.

This clonotype occurred a few times. The chain carries TRBV13 and TRBJ2-3; tentative D call: TRBD2 (5 bases). Germline-derived CDR1 and CDR2 are PRHDT and FYEKMQ (reference sequence). Trimming cost V 3 bases and J 6 bases, with 16 bases left between them. The CDR3 runs to 15 residues. DNA for the CDR3: TGTGCCAGCAGCTTGGGTTGGGAGCTAGTGGATACGCAGTATTTT. It is translated as CASSLGWELVDTQYF.

There are a few counts of this clonotype. This rearrangement joins TRBV27 to TRBJ2-1; D is tentatively TRBD1 or TRBD2 (5 bases each). The CDR3 consists of 16 residues. Looked up from germline, CDR1 is MNHEY and CDR2 is SMNVEV (reference sequence). Trimming stripped 6 bases from V and 3 bases from J, with 18 bases between. The CDR3 protein is CASSRQGPGDYNEQFF. CDR3 nucleotides: TGTGCCAGCAGCCGGCAGGGACCTGGGGACTACAATGAGCAGTTCTTC.

This clonotype showed up many times. The DNA for the CDR3 is TGTGCCAGCACCCCGATGGAGGACGGACAGTTCTACGAGCAGTACTTC. Protein product: CASTPMEDGQFYEQYF. The V call is TRBV28, the J call TRBJ2-7; a weak D match, TRBD1 (6 bases). Trimming took off 7 bases at V and 3 bases at J, with 22 bases between the two ends. Germline CDR1 is MDHEN and CDR2 is SYDVKM. The CDR3 sequence is 16 residues long.

The chain links TRBV7-2 to TRBJ2-2; a weak D match, TRBD2 (6 bases). The CDR3 runs to 15 residues. CDR1 is SGHTA, CDR2 FQGNSA, per germline. The ends were cut back, 7 bases at V and 4 bases at J, with 16 bases in the middle. This chain's CDR3 is CASTRPPGVTGELFF. Written as DNA, the CDR3 is TGTGCCAGCACCCGCCCCCCGGGGGTCACCGGGGAGCTGTTTTTT.

The sample holds a few counts of this clonotype. This sequence joins TRBV6-1 and TRBJ1-5; possibly TRBD1 for D (5 bases). The CDR3 covers 14 residues. V was clipped by 10 bases and J by 7 bases, with 20 bases between them. The germline V gene has CDR1 MNHNS and CDR2 SASEGT. The chain's CDR3 is CATSQRGAWQPQHF. The CDR3 region has the DNA TGTGCCACGTCCCAGCGAGGGGCTTGGCAGCCCCAGCATTTT.

The J gene is TRBJ2-5, the V gene TRBV28, with no clear D. V gave up 6 bases and J gave up 1 base, with 9 bases separating them. The length of the CDR3 is 13 residues. Germline V gene sequence: CDR1 MDHEN, CDR2 SYDVKM. The CDR3 sequence: CASSTATQETQYF. The CDR3 nucleotides are TGTGCCAGCAGCACAGCGACCCAAGAGACCCAGTACTTC.

The chain couples TRBV6-6 to TRBJ2-3; the D is unclear. Germline CDR1 MNHNY, CDR2 SVGAGI (reference sequence). The CDR3 loop spans 17 amino acids. Trimming took 0 bases from V and 2 from J, leaving 15 bases between them. For the CDR3, the DNA is TGTGCCAGCAGTTACTCGAGAGTCACAGTAGACACAGATACGCAGTATTTT. Translated: CASSYSRVTVDTDTQYF.